These 13 T cell receptor beta chains were all obtained from the same sample, sequenced in a study of T cells expressing NK-cell markers. One entry per CDR3 protein, without DNA, is what TCRdb gives after re-calling the 5' RACE reads. The sample's table shows about 260,000 distinct CDR3 sequences. Specimen: blood T cells: a sorted CD56 or NKG2C T cell subset, CD4+ or CD8+ T cells, or bulk PBMC T cells (not recorded which). The receptors here all came from a woman between 18 and 75 years old in good health.

The J gene is TRBJ2-6, the V gene TRBV19; TCRdb selects TRBD1, and the lack of DNA leaves this call unchecked. Germline V CDR1 and CDR2: LNHDA, SQIVND (reference sequence). CDR3 length: 18 residues. CDR3: CASSFSPARRGGANVLTF.

The rearrangement uses TRBV28 and TRBJ1-5; without DNA, the TCRdb call of TRBD1 cannot be checked. Germline V CDR1 and CDR2: MDHEN, SYDVKM. This CDR3 spans 18 amino acids. CDR3 sequence: CASSFGSHRGGGNQPQHF. The full variable domain, rest sourced from reference TRBV28 and TRBJ1-5, is DVKVTQSSRYLVKRTGEKVFLECVQDMDHENMFWYRQDPGLGLRLIYFSYDVKMKEKGDIPEGYSVSREKKERFSLILESASTNQTSMYLCASSFGSHRGGGNQPQHFGDGTRLSIL.

The chain has TRBV5-1 and TRBJ2-7; TCRdb's D call of TRBD2 is untestable without DNA. The germline CDR1 and CDR2 sequences are SGHRS and YFSETQ. CDR3 size: 14 residues. CDR3 sequence: CASSLVRGAYEQYF.

This CDR3 reads CASSRRAGTDTQYF. The chain carries TRBV7-3 and TRBJ2-3; checking the TCRdb D call of TRBD1 is not possible without DNA. Looked up from germline, CDR1 is SGHTA and CDR2 is FQGTGA. The CDR3 totals 14 residues. The variable domain in full, with the rest retrieved from reference TRBV7-3 and TRBJ2-3, is GAGVSQTPSNKVTEKGKYVELRCDPISGHTALYWYRQSLGQGPEFLIYFQGTGAADDSGLPNDRFFAVRPEGSVSTLKIQRTERGDSAVYLCASSRRAGTDTQYFGPGTRLTVL.

The J gene is TRBJ2-3, the V gene TRBV7-2; the D call of TRBD2 rests on TCRdb alone, since no DNA is present to check it. The CDR3 is 16 amino acids. Germline assignment: CDR1 SGHTA and CDR2 FQGNSA. CDR3 sequence: CASSFRRDSSTDTQYF.

The rearrangement uses TRBV19 and TRBJ2-3; TCRdb indicates TRBD2, and absent DNA this call remains unverified. The CDR3 is made up of 16 amino acids. The germline V gene encodes CDR1 LNHDA and CDR2 SQIVND (reference sequence). CDR3 sequence reads: CASSKGLAGGGDTQYF.

This chain links TRBV27 with TRBJ2-7; TCRdb names TRBD2, which stays unverified in the absence of DNA. This CDR3 has 17 amino acids. Germline V gene data show CDR1 as MNHEY and CDR2 as SMNVEV (reference sequence). The CDR3 is CASSSFISGRNSYEQYF.

CDR3 region: CATSDPGTGGGEQFF. The rearrangement uses TRBV24-1 and TRBJ2-1; the D call of TRBD1 rests on TCRdb alone, since no DNA is present to check it. CDR1 is KGHDR, CDR2 SFDVKD, per germline. The CDR3 consists of 15 residues.

The chain links TRBV6-5 to TRBJ2-6; no DNA is available, so the TRBD1 call from TCRdb remains unchecked. The CDR3 has 17 residues. The germline gives CDR1 MNHEY, CDR2 SVGAGI. The CDR3 sequence: CASSYGTGISGANVLTF.

V is TRBV7-2 and J is TRBJ1-5. Germline V gene data show CDR1 as SGHTA and CDR2 as FQGNSA. The CDR3 runs to 14 residues. Here the CDR3 reads CASRALHSNQPQHF.

The V and J genes are TRBV29-1 and TRBJ1-4; no DNA is available, so the TRBD1 call from TCRdb remains unchecked. The CDR3 sequence is 13 residues long. Germline V gives CDR1 SQVTM, CDR2 ANQGSEA. CDR3 amino acids: CSVQGADNEKLFF.

The V and J genes are TRBV20-1 and TRBJ2-5; TCRdb's assignment of TRBD1 cannot be checked, as there is no DNA. This CDR3 spans 13 amino acids. Germline CDR1 reads DFQATT; CDR2 reads SNEGSKA (reference sequence). CDR3 in amino acids: CSAKSPQGETQYF.

J is TRBJ2-5 and V is TRBV24-1; the D call from TCRdb, TRBD1, cannot be confirmed without DNA. Germline assignment: CDR1 KGHDR and CDR2 SFDVKD. This CDR3 spans 17 amino acids. The CDR3 region is CATSDPGTGANQETQYF.